The clone carrying this T cell receptor (beta chain) was counted a single time. What it binds is not known. The data belong to a study of CD8 T cells in Susac syndrome. Study in general: When their blood was taken, patients with Susac syndrome were therapy-naive, taking corticosteroids, or taking intravenous immunoglobulin alone. Study-wide findings and caveats: Susac-specific public clones in total CD8+ repertoires numbered some 16; in CD8+ TEMRA repertoires, they numbered about five.

The CDR3 covers 14 residues. The J segment lost 5 bases and the V segment lost 5 bases, leaving 9 bases of the junction unmatched. Reverse transcription of roughly 0.45 to 1 ug RNA was performed with random hexamers. The TCR beta CDR3 was amplified by immunoSEQ multiplex PCR across 54 Vbeta, 13 Jbeta. TCRdb reprocessed the immunoSEQ multiplex PCR reads via MiXCR and lists one record per CDR3 protein. The sample lists some 200,000 distinct CDR3 sequences, approximately 95% occurring once. The receptor comes from a human donor with Susac syndrome. The chain employs TRBV12-3 or TRBV12-4 and TRBJ2-7; the match to TRBD1 covers 7 bases. What was sequenced was CD8+ T cells from PBMCs. The CDR3 sequence: CASSPRTGNHEQYF. Written as DNA, the CDR3 is TGTGCCAGCAGTCCGAGGACAGGTAACCACGAGCAGTACTTC.